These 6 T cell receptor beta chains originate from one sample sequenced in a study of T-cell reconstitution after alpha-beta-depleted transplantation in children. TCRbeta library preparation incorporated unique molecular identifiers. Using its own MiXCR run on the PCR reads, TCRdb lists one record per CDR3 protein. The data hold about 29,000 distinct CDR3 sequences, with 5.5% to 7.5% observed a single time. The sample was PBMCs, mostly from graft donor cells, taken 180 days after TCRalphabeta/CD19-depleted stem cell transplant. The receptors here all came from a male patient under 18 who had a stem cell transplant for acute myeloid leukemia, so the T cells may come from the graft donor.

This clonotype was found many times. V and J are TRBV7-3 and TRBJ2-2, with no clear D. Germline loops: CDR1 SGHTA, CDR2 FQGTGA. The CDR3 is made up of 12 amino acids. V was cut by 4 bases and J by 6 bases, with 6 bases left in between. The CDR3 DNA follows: TGTGCCAGCAGCTCTATAGCCGGGGAGCTGTTTTTT. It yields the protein CASSSIAGELFF.

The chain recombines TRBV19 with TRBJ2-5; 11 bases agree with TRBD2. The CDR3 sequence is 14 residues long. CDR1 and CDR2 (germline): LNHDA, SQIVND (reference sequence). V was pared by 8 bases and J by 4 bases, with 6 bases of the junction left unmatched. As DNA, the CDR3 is TGTGCCAGTGCTACTAGCGGGAGTAGAGAGACCCAGTACTTC. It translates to CASATSGSRETQYF.

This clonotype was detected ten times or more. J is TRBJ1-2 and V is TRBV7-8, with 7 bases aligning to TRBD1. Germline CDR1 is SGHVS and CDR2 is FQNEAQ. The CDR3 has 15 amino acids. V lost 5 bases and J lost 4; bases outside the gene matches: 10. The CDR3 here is CASSKGTALGYGYTF. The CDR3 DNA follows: TGTGCCAGCAGCAAGGGGACAGCCCTTGGCTATGGCTACACCTTC.

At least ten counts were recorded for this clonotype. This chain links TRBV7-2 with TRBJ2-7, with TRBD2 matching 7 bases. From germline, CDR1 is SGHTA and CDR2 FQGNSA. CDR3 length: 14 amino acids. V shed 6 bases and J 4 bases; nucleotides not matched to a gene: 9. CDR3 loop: CASSFGGSSYEQYF. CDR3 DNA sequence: TGTGCCAGCAGTTTCGGCGGGAGCTCTTACGAGCAGTACTTC.

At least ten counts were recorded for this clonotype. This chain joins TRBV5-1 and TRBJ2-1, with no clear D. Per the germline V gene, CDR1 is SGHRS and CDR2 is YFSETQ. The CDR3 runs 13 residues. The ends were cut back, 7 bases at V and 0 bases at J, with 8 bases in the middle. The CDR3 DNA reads TGCGCCAGCGCAGAGAGCTCCTACAATGAGCAGTTCTTC. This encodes CASAESSYNEQFF.

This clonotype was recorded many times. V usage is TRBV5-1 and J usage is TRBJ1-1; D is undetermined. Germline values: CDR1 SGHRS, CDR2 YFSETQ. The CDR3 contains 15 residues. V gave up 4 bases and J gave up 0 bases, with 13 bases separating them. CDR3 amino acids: CASSPEAVLNTEAFF. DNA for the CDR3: TGCGCCAGCAGCCCGGAGGCAGTTTTGAACACTGAAGCTTTCTTT.